These 2 T cell receptor beta chains share one sample of origin, sequenced in a study of CD8 T cells in Susac syndrome (dated by TCRdb to the late 2010s). Preparation of the library involved the immunoSEQ multiplex PCR assay. RNA was extracted with the RNeasy kit and about 0.5 to 1 ug was reverse transcribed using random hexamers. The raw public data were reprocessed by TCRdb itself: fastp quality trimming at Q25, MiXCR clonotype calling, in-frame beta chains only. Duplicate CDR3 protein sequences are folded into a single record with the most common DNA and genes. This sample gives 200,000 to 250,000 distinct CDR3 sequences in total; roughly 96% of them show up just once. The ten largest make up 0.075% to 0.095% of the sample. The sequencing sample was made of CD4+ T cells from PBMCs. The receptors here all came from a human donor with multiple sclerosis.

The CDR3 DNA follows: TGTGCCTGGAGTGTACGGCAGGGACTTTATGGCTACACCTTC. The encoded protein is CAWSVRQGLYGYTF. The rearrangement links TRBV30 to TRBJ1-2, with TRBD1 as a possible D gene (5 bases). CDR3 length equals 14 residues. Germline V gene lookup returns CDR1 GTSNPN and CDR2 SVGIG (reference sequence). V dropped 0 bases and J dropped 5 bases, with 13 bases sitting between them. Full variable domain (missing parts from reference TRBV30 and TRBJ1-2): SQTIHQWPATLVQPVGSPLSLECTVEGTSNPNLYWYRQAAGRGLQLLFYSVGIGQISSEVPQNLSASRPQDRQFILSSKKLLLSDSGFYLCAWSVRQGLYGYTFGSGTRLTVV.

The CDR3 region is CASSRLPPGVGDTQYF. CDR3 bases: TGTGCCAGCAGTCGTTTGCCTCCAGGGGTGGGAGATACGCAGTATTTT. This chain joins TRBV12-3 or TRBV12-4 and TRBJ2-3; maybe TRBD1 (6 bases). V lost 5 bases to trimming and J lost 5 bases, with 20 bases between them. CDR3 length equals 16 residues.